A selection of T cell receptor beta chains follows, all from one sample in a study of PD-L1 blockade in urothelial cancer. Measured with immunoSEQ multiplex PCR; TCRdb has only the in-frame clones, and not every one. The sample has roughly 60,000 clones; roughly 80% are singletons. The input for sequencing was PBMCs, taken around atezolizumab (anti-PD-L1) treatment. The receptors shown here come from a man aged 70-80 years with urothelial cancer. CDR3s include the opening cysteine and the closing phenylalanine or tryptophan. D genes are given only for firm matches. For some rows the clone size is stated as once, few or many, or as a class when expanded; others skip it.

cdr3_aa cdr3_nt j_call v_call d_call clone_size
CASSMGRGGTGELFF TGTGCCAGTAGTATGGGCAGGGGAGGGACCGGGGAGCTGTTTTTT TRBJ2-2 TRBV19 - -
CASTEESYNQPQHF TGTGCCAGTACAGAGGAAAGTTACAATCAGCCCCAGCATTTT TRBJ1-5 TRBV19 - -
CASSSERGTEAFF TGTGCCAGCAGCTCAGAACGGGGCACTGAAGCTTTCTTT TRBJ1-1 TRBV7-2 - -
CASSFPGRGRDGYTF TGTGCCAGCAGCTTCCCTGGAAGGGGAAGGGATGGCTACACCTTC TRBJ1-2 TRBV7-2 - -
CASSFRGYTEAFF TGTGCCAGCAGTTTCAGGGGCTACACTGAAGCTTTCTTT TRBJ1-1 TRBV27 - -
CASSPSGTTDTQYF TGTGCCAGCAGCCCAAGCGGTACCACAGATACGCAGTATTTT TRBJ2-3 TRBV6-6 - -
CASSPSTSGMGEQYF TGTGCCAGCTCACCTTCGACTAGCGGGATGGGCGAGCAGTACTTC TRBJ2-7 TRBV18 TRBD2 -
CASSMDRDINEQYF TGTGCCAGCAGTATGGACAGGGATATCAACGAGCAGTACTTC TRBJ2-7 TRBV6-5 TRBD1 -
CASSLSQTYEQYF TGTGCCAGCAGCTTATCCCAGACCTACGAGCAGTACTTC TRBJ2-7 TRBV11-2 - -
CASSSIAVNTGELFF TGTGCCAGCAGTTCGATAGCGGTTAACACCGGGGAGCTGTTTTTT TRBJ2-2 TRBV6-6 - -
CASGGGGIGSNQPQHF TGTGCCAGCGGGGGGGGCGGGATCGGGAGCAATCAGCCCCAGCATTTT TRBJ1-5 TRBV2 - -
CASSPSPGQPQHF TGTGCCAGCTCACCATCCCCGGGTCAGCCCCAGCATTTT TRBJ1-5 TRBV18 - -
CASSPREGTSVWFF TGCGCCAGCAGCCCCCGGGAAGGGACTAGCGTCTGGTTCTTC TRBJ2-1 TRBV5-1 TRBD2 -
CASLSGTGANYGYTF TGTGCCAGCCTGTCGGGGACAGGGGCCAACTATGGCTACACCTTC TRBJ1-2 TRBV28 TRBD1 -
CAWSLGLAGSEQFF TGTGCCTGGTCCCTGGGACTAGCGGGAAGTGAGCAGTTCTTC TRBJ2-1 TRBV30 TRBD2 once
CSVAEQRDTIYF TGCAGCGTTGCGGAGCAAAGAGACACCATATATTTT TRBJ1-3 TRBV29-1 - -
CASSYSSMNTEAFF TGTGCCAGCAGCTATTCTAGCATGAACACTGAAGCTTTCTTT TRBJ1-1 TRBV9 - -
CASRTLTGLVYGYTF TGTGCCAGCAGGACCTTGACAGGGTTGGTGTATGGCTACACCTTC TRBJ1-2 TRBV27 TRBD1 -
CAWSVRRGLGYTF TGTGCCTGGAGTGTACGCAGGGGGCTTGGCTACACCTTC TRBJ1-2 TRBV30 TRBD1 -
CASSEFDGGNTEAFF TGTGCCAGCAGTGAATTCGACGGGGGAAACACTGAAGCTTTCTTT TRBJ1-1 TRBV25-1 - -
CASSPPSGEADTQYF TGTGCCAGCTCACCACCGTCGGGGGAAGCAGATACGCAGTATTTT TRBJ2-3 TRBV18 - -
CASRGEFNEKLFF TGTGCCAGCCGGGGGGAGTTTAATGAAAAACTGTTTTTT TRBJ1-4 TRBV2 - -
CASSSGLQTDTQYF TGTGCCAGCAGCTCGGGACTCCAAACAGATACGCAGTATTTT TRBJ2-3 TRBV7-6 - -
CASINWGGNQPQHF TGTGCCAGCATCAACTGGGGGGGCAATCAGCCCCAGCATTTT TRBJ1-5 TRBV5-6 - few
CASSYQAGAYEQYF TGTGCCAGCAGTTACCAGGCAGGGGCCTACGAGCAGTACTTC TRBJ2-7 TRBV6-5 - -
CASSGVLTSYEQYF TGTGCCAGCAGTGGCGTACTAACCTCCTACGAGCAGTACTTC TRBJ2-7 TRBV2 - -
CASKSPGGEKLFF TGTGCCAGCAAATCCCCGGGGGGGGAAAAACTGTTTTTT TRBJ1-4 TRBV6-5 - -
CASSPQRTGGRNQPQHF TGTGCCAGCTCACCACAACGGACAGGGGGTAGGAATCAGCCCCAGCATTTT TRBJ1-5 TRBV18 TRBD1 -
CAWGTGGEAFF TGTGCCTGGGGGACAGGGGGCGAAGCTTTCTTT TRBJ1-1 TRBV30 TRBD1 -
CASSTRDRNTEAFF TGTGCCAGTAGTACCCGGGACAGGAACACTGAAGCTTTCTTT TRBJ1-1 TRBV19 TRBD1 -
CASSLGQGGEKLFF TGCGCCAGCAGTTTGGGACAGGGCGGTGAAAAACTGTTTTTT TRBJ1-4 TRBV5-1 TRBD1 -
CASSSPTGPADTQYF TGTGCCAGCAGCTCCCCGACAGGCCCCGCGGATACGCAGTATTTT TRBJ2-3 TRBV7-2 - -
CASSGRQESSGNTIYF TGTGCCAGCAGTGGCCGACAGGAGAGCTCTGGAAACACCATATATTTT TRBJ1-3 TRBV28 - few
CASSLQLGDRVRGEQYF TGTGCCAGCAGCTTGCAACTGGGGGACAGGGTTCGTGGCGAGCAGTACTTC TRBJ2-7 TRBV5-4 TRBD1 -
CASRGGAKVFYEQYF TGTGCCAGCAGGGGAGGAGCTAAGGTTTTCTACGAGCAGTACTTC TRBJ2-7 TRBV2 - -
CSVAKTSGSILSSYNEQFF TGCAGCGTCGCCAAGACTAGCGGGAGTATACTTAGCTCCTACAATGAGCAGTTCTTC TRBJ2-1 TRBV29-1 TRBD2 -
CASSLAGGQSYNEQFF TGCGCCAGCAGCTTGGCGGGAGGGCAATCCTACAATGAGCAGTTCTTC TRBJ2-1 TRBV5-1 TRBD2 -
CASSLGLMGRQPQHF TGTGCCAGCAGTTTAGGTCTGATGGGCCGGCAGCCCCAGCATTTT TRBJ1-5 TRBV28 - -
CASSPSFSYEQYF TGTGCCAGTAGTCCCAGTTTCTCCTACGAGCAGTACTTC TRBJ2-7 TRBV19 - -
CASSGQNYGYTF TGTGCCAGCAGTGGGCAGAACTATGGCTACACCTTC TRBJ1-2 TRBV6-5 - -
CASSELGQPYEQYF TGTGCCAGCAGTGAATTGGGACAGCCATACGAGCAGTACTTC TRBJ2-7 TRBV25-1 TRBD1 -
CASSQERLDYEQYF TGTGCCAGCAGCCAAGAAAGGCTAGACTACGAGCAGTACTTC TRBJ2-7 TRBV4-2 - -
CAWREMGGGAYGYTF TGTGCCTGGAGAGAGATGGGGGGGGGCGCCTATGGCTACACCTTC TRBJ1-2 TRBV30 - -
CASSLGLAGGTDTQYF TGTGCCAGCAGCTTAGGACTAGCGGGAGGCACAGATACGCAGTATTTT TRBJ2-3 TRBV7-2 TRBD2 -